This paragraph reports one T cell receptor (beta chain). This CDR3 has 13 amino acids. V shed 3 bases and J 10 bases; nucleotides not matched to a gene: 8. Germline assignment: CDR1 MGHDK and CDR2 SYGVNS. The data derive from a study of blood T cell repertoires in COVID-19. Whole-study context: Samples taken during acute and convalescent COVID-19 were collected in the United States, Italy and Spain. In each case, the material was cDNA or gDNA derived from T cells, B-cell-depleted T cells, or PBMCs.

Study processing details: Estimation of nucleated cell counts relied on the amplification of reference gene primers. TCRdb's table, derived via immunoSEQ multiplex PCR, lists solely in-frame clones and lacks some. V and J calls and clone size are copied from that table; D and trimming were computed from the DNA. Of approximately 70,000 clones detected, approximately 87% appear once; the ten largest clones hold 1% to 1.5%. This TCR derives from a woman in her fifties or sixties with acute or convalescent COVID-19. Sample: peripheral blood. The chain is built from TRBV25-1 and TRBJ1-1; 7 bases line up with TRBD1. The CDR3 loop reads CASSDRGTLSAFF. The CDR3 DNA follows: TGTGCCAGCAGTGACAGGGGGACCCTATCAGCTTTCTTT.